This T cell receptor (beta chain) came from a study of relationships among human T cell subsets. Subset-specific monoclonal antibody beads were used to isolate T cell subsets. TCR alpha and beta CDR3s were amplified from mRNA by semiquantitative ARM-PCR. In ARM-PCR, communal superprimers followed tagged nested gene-specific primers for exponential amplification. TCRdb reprocessed the multiplex PCR reads via MiXCR and lists one record per CDR3 protein. Of some 16,000 distinct CDR3 sequences detected, about three fifths appear once; the ten largest clones hold 35%. With respect to this clonotype: The antigen remains unidentified.

Study results and limitations: Over 60% of CD8+ cytotoxic sequences came from clones with over 100 reads. Th1, Th2 and regulatory T cells shared many CDR3 sequences. No significant subset differences appeared in V, D, J use, CDR3 length or N-additions.

The receptor's source is a man aged 35-49 years in good health. The specimen sequenced was total T cells sorted from blood.

The CDR3 DNA sequence: TGTGCCAGTAGTCCGGACGGGGGTCCTGAAGCTTTCTTT. Translation: CASSPDGGPEAFF. This chain joins TRBV19 and TRBJ1-1, with D tentatively TRBD1 (5 bases). The CDR3 is 13 amino acids. Germline V gene sequence: CDR1 LNHDA, CDR2 SQIVND (reference sequence). The ends were cut back, 5 bases at V and 6 bases at J, with 13 bases in the middle.